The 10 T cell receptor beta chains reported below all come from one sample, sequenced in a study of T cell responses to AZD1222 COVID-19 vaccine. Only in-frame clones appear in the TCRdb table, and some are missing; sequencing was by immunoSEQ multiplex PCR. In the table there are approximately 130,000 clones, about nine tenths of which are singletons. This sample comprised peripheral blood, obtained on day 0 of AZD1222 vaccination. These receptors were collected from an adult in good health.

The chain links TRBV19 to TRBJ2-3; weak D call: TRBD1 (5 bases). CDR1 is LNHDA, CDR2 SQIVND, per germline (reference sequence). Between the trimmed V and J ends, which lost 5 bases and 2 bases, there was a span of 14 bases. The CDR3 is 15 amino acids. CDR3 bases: TGTGCCAGTAGTTCCTTAGGACATAACACAGATACGCAGTATTTT. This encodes CASSSLGHNTDTQYF.

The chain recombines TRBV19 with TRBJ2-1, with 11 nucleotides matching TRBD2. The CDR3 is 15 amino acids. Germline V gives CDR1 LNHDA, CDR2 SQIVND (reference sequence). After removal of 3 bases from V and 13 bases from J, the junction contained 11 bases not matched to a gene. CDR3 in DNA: TGTGCCAGTAGTATCTTACTAGCGGGAGAGGGTTTCCAGTTCTTC. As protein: CASSILLAGEGFQFF.

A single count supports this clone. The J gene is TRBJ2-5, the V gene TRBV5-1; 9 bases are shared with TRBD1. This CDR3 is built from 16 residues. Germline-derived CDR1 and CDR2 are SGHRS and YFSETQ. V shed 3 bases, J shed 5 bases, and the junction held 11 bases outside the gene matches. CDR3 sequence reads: CASSSFTGGASETQYF. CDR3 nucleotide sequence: TGCGCCAGCAGCTCGTTCACAGGGGGCGCATCGGAGACCCAGTACTTC.

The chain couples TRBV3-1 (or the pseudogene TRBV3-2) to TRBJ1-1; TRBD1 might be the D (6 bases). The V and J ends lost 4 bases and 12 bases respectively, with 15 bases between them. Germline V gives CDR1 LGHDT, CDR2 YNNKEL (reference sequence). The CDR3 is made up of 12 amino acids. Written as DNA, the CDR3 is TGTGCCAGCAGCCTTAATACAGGGTGGCCTTTCTTT. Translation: CASSLNTGWPFF.

In DNA form, the CDR3 reads TGTGCCAGCAGCTCAGGACGACTAATGAACACTGAAGCTTTCTTT. It specifies CASSSGRLMNTEAFF. The chain recombines TRBV11-2 with TRBJ1-1; no clear D. Germline loops: CDR1 SGHAT, CDR2 FQNNGV. The CDR3 length is 15 residues. V shed 4 bases and J shed 0 bases, with 12 bases lying between them.

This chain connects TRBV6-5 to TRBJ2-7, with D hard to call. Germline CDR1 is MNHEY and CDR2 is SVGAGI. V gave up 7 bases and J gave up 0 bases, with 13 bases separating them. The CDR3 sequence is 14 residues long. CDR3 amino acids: CASTPGGYSYEQYF. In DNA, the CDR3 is TGTGCCAGCACCCCGGGCGGTTACTCCTACGAGCAGTACTTC.

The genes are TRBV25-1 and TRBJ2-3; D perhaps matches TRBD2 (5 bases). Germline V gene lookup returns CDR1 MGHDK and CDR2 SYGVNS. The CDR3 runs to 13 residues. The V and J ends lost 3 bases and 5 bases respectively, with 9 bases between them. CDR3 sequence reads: CASSEVGIDTQYF. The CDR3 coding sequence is TGTGCCAGCAGTGAGGTCGGGATAGATACGCAGTATTTT.

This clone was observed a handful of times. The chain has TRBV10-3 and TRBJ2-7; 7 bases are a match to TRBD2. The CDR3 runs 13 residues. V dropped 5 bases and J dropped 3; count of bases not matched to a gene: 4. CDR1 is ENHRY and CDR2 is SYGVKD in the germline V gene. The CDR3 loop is CAISKASGYEQYF. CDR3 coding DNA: TGTGCCATCAGTAAGGCTAGCGGCTACGAGCAGTACTTC.

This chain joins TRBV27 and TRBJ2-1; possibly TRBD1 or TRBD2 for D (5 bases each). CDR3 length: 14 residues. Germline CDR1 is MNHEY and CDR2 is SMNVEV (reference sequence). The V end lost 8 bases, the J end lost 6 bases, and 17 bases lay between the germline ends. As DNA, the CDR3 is TGTGCCAGCGCCCGGGACCCGCTTGGCAATGAGCAGTTCTTC. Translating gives CASARDPLGNEQFF.

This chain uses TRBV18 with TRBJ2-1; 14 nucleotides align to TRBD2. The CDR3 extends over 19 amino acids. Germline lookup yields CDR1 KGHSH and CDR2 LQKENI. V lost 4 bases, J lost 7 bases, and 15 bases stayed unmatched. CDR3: CASSQSRDRGTSGRNEQFF. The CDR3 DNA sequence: TGTGCCAGCTCACAGTCCCGGGACAGAGGGACTAGCGGGAGAAATGAGCAGTTCTTC.